This T cell receptor beta chain stems from a study of regulatory T cells in long-lasting Graves disease. This clonotype occurred many times. Its antigen is not known. The authors built TCR beta libraries using iRepertoire HTBI primers and Arm-PCR of CDR3 regions. MiXCR, run by TCRdb on the multiplex PCR reads, gives a single entry per CDR3 protein. Of roughly 400,000 distinct CDR3 sequences in the sample, less than 25% were seen once. The CDR3 contains 15 residues. The ends were cut back, 2 bases at V and 5 bases at J, with 15 bases in the middle. Germline CDR1 SGHAT, CDR2 FQNNGV. As to time point: persistent/refractory GD, antithyroid drugs over 5 years with positive TRAb. Preparation of the TCR library used RNA extracted from PBMCs. Findings and limits, study-wide: Patients with persistent disease showed a bias toward TRBV28, TRBJ1-2 and TRBJ2-5.

The rearrangement uses TRBV11-2 and TRBJ2-5, with D uncertain. The specimen was peripheral blood mononuclear cells (PBMCs), collected when the disease was refractory, from a patient treated with antithyroid drugs. The receptor comes from a female donor with Graves disease. The CDR3 is CASSLTGQAYETQYF. The CDR3, as DNA: TGTGCCAGCAGCTTAACCGGCCAGGCGTACGAGACCCAGTACTTC.